Listed below are T cell receptor beta chains from one sample, sequenced in a study of blood T cell repertoires in COVID-19. Assay: immunoSEQ multiplex PCR; the TCRdb copy retains only in-frame clones and omits some. Among 350,000 to 400,000 clones listed, 87% were seen once. The sequenced material came from PBMCs or T cells enriched from blood (not recorded which). These TCRs come from a woman in her 30s who had recovered from COVID-19. Each CDR3 is given with its conserved first and last residue. Fields, in order: V gene, clone size, D gene, J gene, CDR3 protein, CDR3 DNA. The D gene is left open where the match is weak. Clone size is shown for a subset of rows, as once, few, many or a class of expanded clone.

v_call: TRBV5-1; clone_size: once; d_call: TRBD2; j_call: TRBJ2-1; cdr3_aa: CASRFPGGTYNEQFF; cdr3_nt: TGCGCCAGCCGATTCCCGGGGGGGACCTACAATGAGCAGTTCTTC
v_call: TRBV19; clone_size: -; d_call: -; j_call: TRBJ1-5; cdr3_aa: CANRGSIGVSNQPQHF; cdr3_nt: TGTGCCAACCGGGGGAGCATAGGGGTAAGCAATCAGCCCCAGCATTTT
v_call: TRBV29-1; clone_size: -; d_call: -; j_call: TRBJ1-1; cdr3_aa: CSVARGTGTEAFF; cdr3_nt: TGCAGCGTTGCAAGGGGGACGGGCACTGAAGCTTTCTTT
v_call: TRBV5-5; clone_size: few; d_call: -; j_call: TRBJ2-7; cdr3_aa: CASSLIASYEQYF; cdr3_nt: TGTGCCAGCAGCTTAATAGCCTCCTACGAGCAGTACTTC
v_call: TRBV7-2; clone_size: -; d_call: -; j_call: TRBJ1-2; cdr3_aa: CASSLFAADSRGYTF; cdr3_nt: TGTGCCAGCAGCTTATTCGCGGCCGACTCACGGGGCTACACCTTC
v_call: TRBV27; clone_size: -; d_call: -; j_call: TRBJ1-2; cdr3_aa: CASAQAGGMAYGYTF; cdr3_nt: TGTGCCAGCGCCCAAGCTGGGGGGATGGCCTATGGCTACACCTTC
v_call: TRBV18; clone_size: -; d_call: -; j_call: TRBJ1-4; cdr3_aa: CASSPPSQAGEKLFF; cdr3_nt: TGTGCCAGCTCACCACCGAGTCAGGCGGGTGAAAAACTGTTTTTT
v_call: TRBV5-5; clone_size: once; d_call: TRBD1; j_call: TRBJ1-2; cdr3_aa: CASSYDRAYGYTF; cdr3_nt: TGTGCCAGCAGCTACGACAGGGCCTATGGCTACACCTTC
v_call: TRBV28; clone_size: -; d_call: TRBD1; j_call: TRBJ1-5; cdr3_aa: CASSQGQGALSNQPQHF; cdr3_nt: TGTGCCAGCAGTCAAGGACAGGGGGCCCTTAGCAATCAGCCCCAGCATTTT
v_call: TRBV28; clone_size: -; d_call: -; j_call: TRBJ2-1; cdr3_aa: CASSLETVDEQFF; cdr3_nt: TGTGCCAGCAGTTTAGAGACAGTGGATGAGCAGTTCTTC
v_call: TRBV11-2; clone_size: -; d_call: TRBD1; j_call: TRBJ2-7; cdr3_aa: CASSLTPDRDEQYF; cdr3_nt: TGTGCCAGCAGCTTAACCCCTGACAGGGACGAGCAGTACTTC
v_call: TRBV7-2; clone_size: -; d_call: -; j_call: TRBJ2-7; cdr3_aa: CASSPDRWEQYF; cdr3_nt: TGTGCCAGCAGCCCCGATCGGTGGGAGCAGTACTTC
v_call: TRBV4-1; clone_size: -; d_call: TRBD1; j_call: TRBJ2-5; cdr3_aa: CASSHPTGGWETQYF; cdr3_nt: TGCGCCAGCAGCCATCCAACAGGGGGCTGGGAGACCCAGTACTTC
v_call: TRBV24-1; clone_size: -; d_call: TRBD1; j_call: TRBJ1-2; cdr3_aa: CATSDSVAGGGYTF; cdr3_nt: TGTGCCACCAGTGATTCGGTGGCAGGGGGGGGCTACACCTTC
v_call: TRBV3-1/TRBV3-2; clone_size: -; d_call: -; j_call: TRBJ1-5; cdr3_aa: CASSQDSFSNQPQHF; cdr3_nt: TGTGCCAGCAGCCAGGACAGTTTTAGCAATCAGCCCCAGCATTTT
v_call: TRBV27; clone_size: -; d_call: -; j_call: TRBJ2-3; cdr3_aa: CASSLGQGGDTQYF; cdr3_nt: TGTGCCAGCAGTTTAGGCCAGGGGGGAGATACGCAGTATTTT
v_call: TRBV28; clone_size: -; d_call: TRBD1; j_call: TRBJ1-2; cdr3_aa: CASSLPGTGGEIGGYTF; cdr3_nt: TGTGCCAGCAGTTTGCCAGGGACAGGGGGTGAGATTGGTGGCTACACCTTC
v_call: TRBV15; clone_size: -; d_call: -; j_call: TRBJ1-2; cdr3_aa: CATSPAERYGYTF; cdr3_nt: TGTGCCACCAGCCCCGCCGAGAGATATGGCTACACCTTC
v_call: TRBV2; clone_size: once; d_call: TRBD1; j_call: TRBJ1-5; cdr3_aa: CASSPGTGAQPQHF; cdr3_nt: TGTGCCAGCAGCCCCGGGACAGGGGCTCAGCCCCAGCATTTT
v_call: TRBV5-1; clone_size: -; d_call: -; j_call: TRBJ1-4; cdr3_aa: CASSPGINEKLFF; cdr3_nt: TGCGCCAGCAGCCCGGGGATAAATGAAAAACTGTTTTTT
v_call: TRBV28; clone_size: -; d_call: -; j_call: TRBJ2-7; cdr3_aa: CASSITYEQYF; cdr3_nt: TGTGCCAGCAGTATTACCTACGAGCAGTACTTC
v_call: TRBV27; clone_size: once; d_call: -; j_call: TRBJ2-4; cdr3_aa: CASSLSKFAPGIQYF; cdr3_nt: TGTGCCAGCAGTTTATCGAAATTTGCGCCGGGCATTCAGTACTTC
v_call: TRBV4-1; clone_size: -; d_call: -; j_call: TRBJ1-5; cdr3_aa: CASSQVAEGNQPQHF; cdr3_nt: TGCGCCAGCAGCCAAGTCGCAGAAGGCAATCAGCCCCAGCATTTT
v_call: TRBV29-1; clone_size: -; d_call: TRBD2; j_call: TRBJ2-7; cdr3_aa: CSVESSGYEQYF; cdr3_nt: TGCAGCGTGGAATCTAGCGGCTACGAGCAGTACTTC
v_call: TRBV7-9; clone_size: -; d_call: -; j_call: TRBJ1-4; cdr3_aa: CASSLFDSPNEKLFF; cdr3_nt: TGTGCCAGCAGCTTATTCGACAGCCCTAATGAAAAACTGTTTTTT
v_call: TRBV7-2; clone_size: -; d_call: TRBD1; j_call: TRBJ1-6; cdr3_aa: CASSTDRATGSPLHF; cdr3_nt: TGTGCCAGCAGCACGGACAGGGCAACGGGGTCACCCCTCCACTTT